The clone carrying this T cell receptor beta chain occurred a few times. What it recognizes is unknown. The investigators amplified TCR beta CDR3 regions from RNA transcripts. TCR CDR3 underwent first-round RT-PCR with the HTBI primer set. TCRdb re-analysed the multiplex PCR reads in MiXCR, keeping a single row per CDR3 protein. The repertoire includes roughly 400,000 distinct CDR3 sequences, over 11% of them detected once, and around 27% sits in the top ten. The source of the sample is a study of T cells in Graves' hyperthyroidism and ophthalmopathy. Regarding the study as a whole: Blood held most thyroid clonotypes expanded above 0.001 frequency.

The germline gives CDR1 LNHDA, CDR2 SQIVND (reference sequence). This CDR3 comprises 14 residues. Trimming stripped 6 bases from V and 6 bases from J, with 15 bases between. The V call is TRBV19, the J call TRBJ2-1; D not certain. The material sequenced was blood. The clonotype originates from a man aged 50-60 years with Graves' ophthalmopathy. The CDR3 DNA is TGTGCCAGTAGCGGACCTCGGGTGGGCAATGAGCAGTTCTTC. Protein sequence: CASSGPRVGNEQFF.